The next 5 T cell receptor beta chains were all read from a single sample in a study of blood T cell repertoires in COVID-19. Sequencing used immunoSEQ multiplex PCR; TCRdb keeps in-frame clones, though not all of them. The sample carries 250,000 to 400,000 clones, around 87% recorded once. Sequencing input: PBMCs or T cells enriched from blood (not recorded which). All receptors derive from a young woman who had recovered from COVID-19.

This rearrangement joins TRBV5-4 to TRBJ1-4; 10 bases match TRBD1. J was trimmed by 3 bases and V by 4 bases; bases with no gene match: 6. CDR3 length: 16 residues. Germline V gene data show CDR1 as SGHNT and CDR2 as YYREEE (reference sequence). CDR3 in DNA: TGTGCCAGCAGCACTGACAGGGGGCAGGCTAATGAAAAACTGTTTTTT. This sequence encodes CASSTDRGQANEKLFF.

This chain uses TRBV2 with TRBJ1-6; the D is unclear. The CDR3 sequence is 15 residues long. CDR1 and CDR2 (germline): SNHLY, FYNNEI. Trimming shortened V by 2 bases and J by 8 bases, and 13 bases separated the two germline ends. The CDR3 sequence is CASSELADFDSPLHF. For the CDR3, the DNA is TGTGCCAGCAGTGAACTGGCAGACTTTGATTCACCCCTCCACTTT.

The chain recombines TRBV7-6 with TRBJ1-1, with 7 bases matching TRBD1. There are 19 residues in the CDR3. V gave up 2 bases and J gave up 4 bases; unmatched junction bases: 19. CDR1 is SGHVS and CDR2 is FNYEAQ in the germline V gene. CDR3 in amino acids: CASSLYPRTGSFGPTEAFF. In nucleotides, the CDR3 is TGTGCCAGCAGCTTATACCCTCGGACAGGCAGTTTCGGGCCCACTGAAGCTTTCTTT.

The chain joins TRBV27 to TRBJ2-1, with 10 nucleotides matching TRBD2. There are 17 residues in the CDR3. The ends lost 2 bases at V and 5 bases at J; junction bases unmatched: 9. CDR1 MNHEY and CDR2 SMNVEV come from the germline V gene (reference sequence). The CDR3 loop is CASSLRAIAGGNNEQFF. The CDR3 DNA follows: TGTGCCAGCAGTTTAAGGGCGATAGCGGGGGGTAACAATGAGCAGTTCTTC.

The rearrangement joins TRBV7-2 to TRBJ2-7, with 7 bases that match TRBD1. The V gene's germline CDR1 is SGHTA and CDR2 FQGNSA. The CDR3 spans 15 residues. Trimming took 3 bases from V and 1 from J; bases not matched to a gene: 6. The CDR3: CASSFRTGLSYEQYF. The CDR3, as DNA: TGTGCCAGCAGCTTCCGGACAGGCCTATCCTACGAGCAGTACTTC.